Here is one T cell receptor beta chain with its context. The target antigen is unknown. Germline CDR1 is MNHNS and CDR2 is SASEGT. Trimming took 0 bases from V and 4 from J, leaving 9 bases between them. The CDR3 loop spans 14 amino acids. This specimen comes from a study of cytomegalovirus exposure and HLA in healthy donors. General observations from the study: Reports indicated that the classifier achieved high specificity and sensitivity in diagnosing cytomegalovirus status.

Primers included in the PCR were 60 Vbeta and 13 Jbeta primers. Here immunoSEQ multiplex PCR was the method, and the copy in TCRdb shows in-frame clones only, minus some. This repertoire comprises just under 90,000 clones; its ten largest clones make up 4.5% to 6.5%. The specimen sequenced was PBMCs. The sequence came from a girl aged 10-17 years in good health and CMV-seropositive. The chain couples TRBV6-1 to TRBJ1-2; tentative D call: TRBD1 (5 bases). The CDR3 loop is CASSEAAQGYGYTF. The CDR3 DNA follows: TGTGCCAGCAGTGAAGCGGCGCAGGGCTATGGCTACACCTTC.